The next 12 T cell receptor beta chains were all read from a single sample in a study of blood T cell repertoires in COVID-19. Sequencing used immunoSEQ multiplex PCR; TCRdb keeps in-frame clones, though not all of them. The sample has around 230,000 clones, about nine tenths seen once; the top ten hold approximately 2.1%. Sequencing was performed on peripheral blood. Receptors were obtained from a man under 40 who had recovered from COVID-19.

CDR3 loop: CASSSLGGANIQYF. The CDR3 nucleotides are TGTGCCAGCAGCTCCCTGGGGGGAGCGAACATTCAGTACTTC. The chain recombines TRBV5-4 with TRBJ2-4; maybe TRBD2 (6 bases). V was shortened by 3 bases and J by 7 bases, with 14 bases between the two germline ends. The CDR3 length is 14 residues. Germline CDR1 SGHNT, CDR2 YYREEE (reference sequence).

This chain connects TRBV9 to TRBJ2-3; 8 bases align to TRBD2. The CDR3 runs to 16 residues. V gave up 2 bases and J gave up 2 bases; unmatched junction bases: 7. Germline values: CDR1 SGDLS, CDR2 YYNGEE. The DNA for the CDR3 is TGTGCCAGCAGCGTCAGTGGTAGCGGGAACACAGATACGCAGTATTTT. Protein product: CASSVSGSGNTDTQYF.

The rearrangement joins TRBV18 to TRBJ2-7; 7 bases are shared with TRBD1. Germline V CDR1 and CDR2: KGHSH, LQKENI. Trimming removed 3 bases from V and 3 bases from J; junction bases left unmatched: 5. CDR3 length: 14 amino acids. In DNA form, the CDR3 reads TGTGCCAGCTCACCTGATAGACAGGGCTACGAGCAGTACTTC. Protein product: CASSPDRQGYEQYF.

This chain joins TRBV19 and TRBJ1-2, with TRBD1 matching over 8 bases. The CDR3 sequence is 14 residues long. After removal of 3 bases from V and 8 bases from J, the junction contained 8 bases not matched to a gene. The V gene's germline CDR1 is LNHDA and CDR2 SQIVND (reference sequence). In nucleotides, the CDR3 is TGTGCCAGTAGTATGTTCGGGACAGGCGGCGGCTACACCTTC. This sequence encodes CASSMFGTGGGYTF.

This chain joins TRBV6-2 or TRBV6-3 and TRBJ2-3; D gene ambiguous. CDR3 length: 15 amino acids. The germline gives CDR1 MNHEY, CDR2 SVGEGT. The V and J ends lost 6 bases and 5 bases respectively, with 18 bases between them. The CDR3 loop reads CASSHRPAAGDTQYF. DNA for the CDR3: TGTGCCAGCAGCCACCGCCCCGCCGCAGGAGATACGCAGTATTTT.

The gene calls are TRBV10-3 and TRBJ2-3, with TRBD1 matching 8 bases. Per germline, CDR1 ENHRY and CDR2 SYGVKD. J lost 0 bases, V lost 10 bases, and 9 bases had no gene match. CDR3 length: 15 amino acids. CDR3: CATEDDRGSTDTQYF. The CDR3 DNA is TGTGCCACCGAAGACGACAGGGGCAGCACAGATACGCAGTATTTT.

This clone showed up many times. The chain uses TRBV7-2 and TRBJ2-3; D gene uncertain. Germline V gene data show CDR1 as SGHTA and CDR2 as FQGNSA. CDR3 length equals 13 residues. V was trimmed by 2 bases and J by 3 bases, leaving 6 bases between them. The CDR3 sequence is CASSLLLTDTQYF. CDR3 coding DNA: TGTGCCAGCAGCTTATTATTGACAGATACGCAGTATTTT.

This sequence joins TRBV4-2 and TRBJ2-1; 11 positions agree with TRBD2. Germline CDR1 and CDR2: LGHNA and YNFKEQ. Trimming at V came to 3 bases and at J to 4 bases, leaving 8 bases not matched to a gene. This CDR3 region has 17 residues. The CDR3 bases are TGTGCCAGCAGCCAGGTTGGGACTAGCGGCGGGTACAATGAGCAGTTCTTC. This translates into CASSQVGTSGGYNEQFF.

This rearrangement joins TRBV6-5 to TRBJ1-1; D uncertain. Trimming removed 5 bases from V and 4 bases from J, with 11 bases in between. The length of the CDR3 is 13 residues. CDR1 MNHEY and CDR2 SVGAGI come from the germline V gene. Written as DNA, the CDR3 is TGTGCCAGCAGTAGCGTAGGGAGCACTGAAGCTTTCTTT. This translates into CASSSVGSTEAFF.

This sequence joins TRBV7-7 and TRBJ2-5; TRBD2 agrees at 15 bases. The V gene's germline CDR1 is SSHAT and CDR2 FNYEAQ (reference sequence). The CDR3 is 16 residues long. After removal of 5 bases from V and 4 bases from J, the junction contained 5 bases not matched to a gene. CDR3 amino acids: CASSLGLAGGTETQYF. The CDR3 DNA sequence: TGTGCCAGCAGCCTCGGACTAGCGGGGGGGACAGAGACCCAGTACTTC.

V and J are TRBV7-9 and TRBJ2-4; possibly TRBD2 for D (5 bases). With 1 base removed from V and 6 bases from J, the gap between germline ends came to 7 bases. The CDR3 length is 13 residues. CDR1 is SEHNR, CDR2 FQNEAQ, per germline (reference sequence). The CDR3 DNA is TGTGCCAGCAGCTTAGGGGCGGGAAACATTCAGTACTTC. Residues: CASSLGAGNIQYF.

The gene calls are TRBV5-6 and TRBJ1-6, with D perhaps matching TRBD1 (6 bases). Deletions cut 0 bases from V and 7 bases from J, with 11 bases between. This CDR3 comprises 15 residues. Germline CDR1 reads SGHDT; CDR2 reads YYEEEE. This CDR3 reads CASSLGGHSNSPLHF. The CDR3 coding sequence is TGTGCCAGCAGCTTGGGGGGACATTCGAATTCACCCCTCCACTTT.